Sequencing of this T cell receptor (beta chain) was carried out in a study of blood T cell repertoires in COVID-19. Study-level background: The origin of the acute and convalescent COVID-19 samples was the United States, Italy and Spain.

This clone was observed once. Authors' processing steps: Estimates of nucleated cell counts were drawn from the amplification of reference gene primers. Clones were read by immunoSEQ multiplex PCR, and TCRdb kept only the in-frame ones, dropping some. V, J and clone size derive from that table, while D and trimming were established from the DNA sequence. The repertoire includes a few hundred thousand clones, less than 90% of them detected once, and 7% to 7.5% sits in the top ten. Trimming cost V 1 base and J 8 bases; bases outside gene matches: 5. From germline, CDR1 is LNHDA and CDR2 SQIVND (reference sequence). The length of the CDR3 is 15 residues. It was during active infection that Seattle patients were enrolled and then longitudinally followed.

The receptor comes from an older woman with COVID-19, enrolled during active disease. The chain combines TRBV19 with TRBJ2-1, with 10 bases that match TRBD2. Material: peripheral blood. CDR3 sequence (DNA): TGTGCCAGTAGTATAGGAGCGGGGGGGCTGTATGAGCAGTTCTTC. Protein sequence: CASSIGAGGLYEQFF.